The sample holds a few counts of the clone carrying this T cell receptor beta chain. Its antigen is unknown. The data belong to a study of T cells in Graves' hyperthyroidism and ophthalmopathy. On the study more broadly: Sampling of peripheral blood happened at initial diagnosis, prior to any treatment.

Study-wide results and limits: Expanded thyroid clonotypes (above 0.001) were mostly also found in blood.

Patients aged 18 to 65 had newly diagnosed hyperthyroidism lasting under 2 months. Source material for PBMCs was more than 9.5 ml fresh peripheral blood. The V and J ends lost 7 bases and 0 bases respectively, with 11 bases between them. The CDR3 loop spans 14 amino acids. CDR1 is ENHRY, CDR2 SYGVKD, per germline. Amplified TCR beta CDR3 regions derived from RNA transcripts. The HTBI primer set was used in a first-round RT-PCR of the TCR CDR3. TCRdb called the multiplex PCR reads again in MiXCR, with one record for every CDR3 protein. The sample has about 360,000 distinct CDR3 sequences, about 13% seen once.

Input material: blood. The TCR comes from a man aged 25 to 45 with Graves' hyperthyroidism that later progressed to Graves' ophthalmopathy. The rearrangement uses TRBV10-3 and TRBJ2-3, with D perhaps assigned TRBD1 or TRBD2 (6 bases each). The CDR3 loop is CAINTGASTDTQYF. The CDR3 nucleotides read TGTGCCATCAATACGGGGGCTAGCACAGATACGCAGTATTTT.